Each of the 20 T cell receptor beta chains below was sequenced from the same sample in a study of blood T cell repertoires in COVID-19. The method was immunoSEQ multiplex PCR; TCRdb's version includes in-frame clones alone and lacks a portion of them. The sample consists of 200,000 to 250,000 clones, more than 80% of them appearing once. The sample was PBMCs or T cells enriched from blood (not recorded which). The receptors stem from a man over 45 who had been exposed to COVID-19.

The CDR3 coding sequence is TGCAGCGTTCTGGACAGGAAAAACTATGGCTACACCTTC. Translation: CSVLDRKNYGYTF. The chain employs TRBV29-1 and TRBJ1-2; 7 bases are shared with TRBD1. This CDR3 region has 13 residues. The V segment lost 5 bases and the J segment 2 bases; nucleotides outside the gene matches: 5. CDR1 and CDR2 (germline): SQVTM, ANQGSEA.

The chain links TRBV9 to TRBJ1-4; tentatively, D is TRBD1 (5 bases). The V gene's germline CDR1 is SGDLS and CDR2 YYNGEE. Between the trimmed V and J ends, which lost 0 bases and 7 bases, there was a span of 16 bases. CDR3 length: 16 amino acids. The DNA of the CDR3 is TGTGCCAGCAGCGTAGCGGACAATGGGGCTGCTGAAAAACTGTTTTTT. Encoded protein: CASSVADNGAAEKLFF.

The CDR3 sequence: CASSHPTGHEQYF. CDR3 sequence (DNA): TGTGCCAGCAGCCATCCTACAGGGCACGAGCAGTACTTC. This chain links TRBV3-1 (or the pseudogene TRBV3-2) with TRBJ2-7; D is possibly TRBD1 (6 bases). V shed 3 bases and J shed 5 bases, with 11 bases lying between them. The CDR3 is made up of 13 amino acids. Germline loops: CDR1 LGHDT, CDR2 YNNKEL (reference sequence).

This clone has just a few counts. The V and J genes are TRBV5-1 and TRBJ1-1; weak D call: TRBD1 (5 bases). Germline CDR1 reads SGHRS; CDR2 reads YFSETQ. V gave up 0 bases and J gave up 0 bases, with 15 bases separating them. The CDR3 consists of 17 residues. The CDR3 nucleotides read TGCGCCAGCAGCTTGGCCGGACATTTGAGTTTGAACACTGAAGCTTTCTTT. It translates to CASSLAGHLSLNTEAFF.

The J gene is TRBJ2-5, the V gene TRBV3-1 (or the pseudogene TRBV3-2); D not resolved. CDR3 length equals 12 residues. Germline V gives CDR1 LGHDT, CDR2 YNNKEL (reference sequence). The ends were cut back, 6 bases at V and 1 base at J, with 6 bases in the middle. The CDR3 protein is CASSYSQETQYF. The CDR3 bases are TGTGCCAGCAGTTACAGCCAAGAGACCCAGTACTTC.

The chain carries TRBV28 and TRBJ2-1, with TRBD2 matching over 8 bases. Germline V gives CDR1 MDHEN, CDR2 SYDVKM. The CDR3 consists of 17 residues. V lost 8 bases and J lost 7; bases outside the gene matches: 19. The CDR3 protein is CASHAMTTSGRGNEQFF. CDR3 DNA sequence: TGTGCCAGCCATGCCATGACCACTAGCGGAAGAGGGAATGAGCAGTTCTTC.

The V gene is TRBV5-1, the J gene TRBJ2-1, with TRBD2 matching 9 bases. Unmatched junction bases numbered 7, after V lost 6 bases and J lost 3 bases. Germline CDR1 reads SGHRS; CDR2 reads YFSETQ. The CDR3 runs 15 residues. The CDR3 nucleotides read TGCGCCAGCACCCCGACTAGCGGAGTCTACAATGAGCAGTTCTTC. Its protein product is CASTPTSGVYNEQFF. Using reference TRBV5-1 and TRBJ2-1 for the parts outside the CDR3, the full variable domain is KAGVTQTPRYLIKTRGQQVTLSCSPISGHRSVSWYQQTPGQGLQFLFEYFSETQRNKGNFPGRFSGRQFSNSRSEMNVSTLELGDSALYLCASTPTSGVYNEQFFGPGTRLTVL.

The DNA for the CDR3 is TGTGCCAGCAGGCCTCCCAACACCGGGGAGCTGTTTTTT. Its protein product is CASRPPNTGELFF. V usage is TRBV5-3 and J usage is TRBJ2-2; D gene unclear. Being an ORF, TRBV5-3 has a function that is uncertain. The CDR3 length is 13 residues. The V gene lost 8 bases and the J gene lost 2 bases, with 10 bases spanning the gap.

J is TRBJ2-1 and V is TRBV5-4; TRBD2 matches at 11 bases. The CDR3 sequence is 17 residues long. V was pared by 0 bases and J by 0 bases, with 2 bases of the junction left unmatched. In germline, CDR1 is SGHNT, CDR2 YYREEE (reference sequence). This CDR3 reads CASSLGGLAGSYNEQFF. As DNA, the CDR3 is TGTGCCAGCAGCTTGGGTGGACTAGCGGGCTCCTACAATGAGCAGTTCTTC.

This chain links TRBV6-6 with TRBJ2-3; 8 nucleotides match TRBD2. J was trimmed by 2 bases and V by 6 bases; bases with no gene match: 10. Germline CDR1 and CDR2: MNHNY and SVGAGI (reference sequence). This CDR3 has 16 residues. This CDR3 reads CASRVAGPWATDTQYF. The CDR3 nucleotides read TGTGCCAGCAGAGTAGCGGGGCCCTGGGCCACAGATACGCAGTATTTT.

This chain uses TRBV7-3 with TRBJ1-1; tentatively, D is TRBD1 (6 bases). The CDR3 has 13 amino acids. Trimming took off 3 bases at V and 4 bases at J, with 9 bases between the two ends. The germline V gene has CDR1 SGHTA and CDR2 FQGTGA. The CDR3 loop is CASSLTGSTEAFF. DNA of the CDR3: TGTGCCAGCAGCTTGACAGGCAGCACTGAAGCTTTCTTT.

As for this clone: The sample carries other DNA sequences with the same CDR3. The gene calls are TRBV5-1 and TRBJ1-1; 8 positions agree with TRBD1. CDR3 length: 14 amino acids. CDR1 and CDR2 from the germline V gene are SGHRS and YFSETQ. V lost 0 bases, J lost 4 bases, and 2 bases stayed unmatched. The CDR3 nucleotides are TGCGCCAGCAGCTTGGGTACAGGGGGCACTGAAGCTTTCTTT. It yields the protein CASSLGTGGTEAFF.

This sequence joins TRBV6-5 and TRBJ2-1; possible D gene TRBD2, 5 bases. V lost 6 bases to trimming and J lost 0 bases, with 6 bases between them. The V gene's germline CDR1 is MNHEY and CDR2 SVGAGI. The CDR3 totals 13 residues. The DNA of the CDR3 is TGTGCCAGCAGGGGGAGCTCCTACAATGAGCAGTTCTTC. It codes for CASRGSSYNEQFF.

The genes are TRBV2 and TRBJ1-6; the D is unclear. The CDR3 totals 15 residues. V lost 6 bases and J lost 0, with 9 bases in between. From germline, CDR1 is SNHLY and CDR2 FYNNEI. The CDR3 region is CASSLRSSYNSPLHF. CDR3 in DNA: TGTGCCAGCAGCCTTAGGAGCTCCTATAATTCACCCCTCCACTTT.

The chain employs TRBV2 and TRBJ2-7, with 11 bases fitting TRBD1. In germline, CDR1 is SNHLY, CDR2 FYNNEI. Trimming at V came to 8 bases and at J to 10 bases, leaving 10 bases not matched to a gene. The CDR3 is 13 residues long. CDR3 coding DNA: TGTGCCAGCCGTCGAGGGACAGGGGGGTTACAGTACTTC. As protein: CASRRGTGGLQYF.

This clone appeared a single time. CDR3 in amino acids: CASSLASGEKNIQYF. CDR3 DNA: TGCGCCAGCAGCTTGGCCTCGGGGGAGAAAAACATTCAGTACTTC. The chain joins TRBV5-1 to TRBJ2-4; a possible D gene is TRBD2 (6 bases). The V and J ends lost 0 bases and 4 bases respectively, with 11 bases between them. The length of the CDR3 is 15 residues. Germline CDR1 SGHRS, CDR2 YFSETQ. Looking up the rest from reference TRBV5-1 and TRBJ2-4 gives the full variable domain: KAGVTQTPRYLIKTRGQQVTLSCSPISGHRSVSWYQQTPGQGLQFLFEYFSETQRNKGNFPGRFSGRQFSNSRSEMNVSTLELGDSALYLCASSLASGEKNIQYFGAGTRLSVL.

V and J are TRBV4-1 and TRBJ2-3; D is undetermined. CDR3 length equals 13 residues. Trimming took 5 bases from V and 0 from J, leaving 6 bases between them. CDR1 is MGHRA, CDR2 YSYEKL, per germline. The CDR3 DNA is TGCGCCAGCAGCGTACTTAGCACAGATACGCAGTATTTT. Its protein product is CASSVLSTDTQYF.

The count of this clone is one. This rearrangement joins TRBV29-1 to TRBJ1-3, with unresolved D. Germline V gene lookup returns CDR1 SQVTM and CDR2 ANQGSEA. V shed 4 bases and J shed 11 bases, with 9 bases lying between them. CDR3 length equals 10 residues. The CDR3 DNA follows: TGCAGCGTTGCTACCCCATCCATATATTTT. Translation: CSVATPSIYF.

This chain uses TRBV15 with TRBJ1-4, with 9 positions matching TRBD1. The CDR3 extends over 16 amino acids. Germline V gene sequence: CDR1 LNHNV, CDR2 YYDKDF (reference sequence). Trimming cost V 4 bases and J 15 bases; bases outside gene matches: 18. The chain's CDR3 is CATSKPGTGNPRRMFF. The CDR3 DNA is TGTGCCACCAGCAAGCCCGGGACAGGGAACCCGCGTAGGATGTTTTTT.

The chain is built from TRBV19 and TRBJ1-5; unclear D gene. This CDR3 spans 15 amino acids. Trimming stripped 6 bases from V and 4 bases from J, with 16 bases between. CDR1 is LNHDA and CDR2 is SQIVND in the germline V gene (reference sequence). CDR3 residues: CASSPMEGWNQPQHF. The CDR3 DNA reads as TGTGCCAGTAGCCCGATGGAGGGTTGGAATCAGCCCCAGCATTTT.